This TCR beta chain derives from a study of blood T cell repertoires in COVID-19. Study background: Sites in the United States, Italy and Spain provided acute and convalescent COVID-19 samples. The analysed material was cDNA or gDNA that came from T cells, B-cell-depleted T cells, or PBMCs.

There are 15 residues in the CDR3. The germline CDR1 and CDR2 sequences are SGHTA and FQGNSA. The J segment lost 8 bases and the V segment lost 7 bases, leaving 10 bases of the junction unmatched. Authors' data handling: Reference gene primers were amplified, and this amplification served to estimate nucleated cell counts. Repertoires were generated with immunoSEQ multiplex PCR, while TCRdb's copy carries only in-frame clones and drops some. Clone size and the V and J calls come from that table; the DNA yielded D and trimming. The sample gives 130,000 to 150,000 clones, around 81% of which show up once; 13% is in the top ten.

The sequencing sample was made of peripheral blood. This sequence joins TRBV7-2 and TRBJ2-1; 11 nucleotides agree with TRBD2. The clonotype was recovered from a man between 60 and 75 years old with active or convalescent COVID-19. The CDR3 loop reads CASTRPSGRIDEQFF. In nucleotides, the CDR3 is TGTGCCAGCACCCGACCTAGCGGGAGGATCGATGAGCAGTTCTTC.